These 27 T cell receptor beta chains originate from one sample sequenced in a study of CD8+CD57+ T cells in acquired aplastic anemia. Genomic DNA provided the template from which TCR beta VDJ and CDR3 profiles were obtained. In TCRdb, the reads were re-called with MiXCR into one record per CDR3 protein. The table has some 200,000 distinct CDR3 sequences, 48% seen once; the top ten hold around 8.8%. Individuals selected for sequencing had exhibited CD8+CD57+ cell expansion on flow cytometry. Sequenced material: sorted CD4+, CD8+, or CD8+CD57+ T cells (not recorded which) from PBMCs. The source of these receptors is a human donor with aplastic anemia.

This clonotype was observed many times. The V and J genes are TRBV4-1 and TRBJ2-7, with 7 bases fitting TRBD1. The J segment lost 0 bases and the V segment lost 2 bases, leaving 7 bases of the junction unmatched. This CDR3 has 16 amino acids. Germline lookup yields CDR1 MGHRA and CDR2 YSYEKL. The CDR3 DNA reads as TGCGCCAGCAGCCAACTACCCAGGGGGAGCTCCTACGAGCAGTACTTC. The encoded protein is CASSQLPRGSSYEQYF.

The sample holds one count of this clonotype. The chain joins TRBV11-1 to TRBJ2-1; the match to TRBD1 covers 8 bases. Germline V gives CDR1 SGHAT, CDR2 FQDESV (reference sequence). Trimming took 1 base from V and 8 from J; bases not matched to a gene: 7. The CDR3 sequence is 15 residues long. The CDR3 reads CASSLGQGKVDEQFF. The CDR3 DNA is TGTGCCAGCAGCTTAGGACAGGGGAAAGTCGATGAGCAGTTCTTC.

This chain connects TRBV7-9 to TRBJ2-7; no clear D gene. The V end was cut by 7 bases, the J end by 3 bases, with 4 bases between. The length of the CDR3 is 10 residues. Germline loops: CDR1 SEHNR, CDR2 FQNEAQ (reference sequence). The CDR3 DNA is TGTGCCAGCAAGAGCTACGAGCAGTACTTC. Translated, it gives CASKSYEQYF.

CDR3 protein: CAISEEVNSQNDEAFF. The CDR3 DNA is TGTGCCATCAGTGAAGAAGTAAACAGCCAGAACGATGAAGCTTTCTTT. V usage is TRBV10-3 and J usage is TRBJ1-1, with unresolved D. V was trimmed by 3 bases and J by 7 bases, leaving 21 bases between them. The CDR3 consists of 16 residues. Germline CDR1 is ENHRY and CDR2 is SYGVKD.

The V and J genes are TRBV24-1 and TRBJ1-5, with D unresolved. V lost 3 bases and J 3 bases, leaving 11 bases between the germline ends. CDR1 KGHDR and CDR2 SFDVKD come from the germline V gene. CDR3 length: 15 amino acids. CDR3 DNA sequence: TGTGCCACCAGTGATCCAAGGGAACCCAATCAGCCCCAGCATTTT. Residues: CATSDPREPNQPQHF.

The genes are TRBV10-2 and TRBJ2-2, with 14 bases that match TRBD2. This CDR3 comprises 20 residues. V was pared by 4 bases and J by 6 bases, with 16 bases of the junction left unmatched. Germline loops: CDR1 WSHSY, CDR2 SAAADI. CDR3 DNA: TGCGCCAGCAGTGTGCCAAGGACTAGCGGGGGGCAGGGAGTCGCCGGGGAGCTGTTTTTT. Protein: CASSVPRTSGGQGVAGELFF.

The J gene is TRBJ2-7, the V gene TRBV19, with D possibly being TRBD1 (6 bases). The CDR3 extends over 13 amino acids. Looked up from germline, CDR1 is LNHDA and CDR2 is SQIVND (reference sequence). Trimming stripped 3 bases from V and 4 bases from J, with 10 bases between. CDR3 in amino acids: CASSMRQAYEQYF. Here the CDR3 DNA reads TGTGCCAGTAGTATGAGACAGGCATACGAGCAGTACTTC.

The chain joins TRBV29-1 to TRBJ2-3, with 8 nucleotides matching TRBD1. Trimming cost V 5 bases and J 4 bases; bases outside gene matches: 5. The CDR3 extends over 13 amino acids. Germline CDR1 SQVTM, CDR2 ANQGSEA. In nucleotides, the CDR3 is TGCAGCGTTACAGGGGGTGTAGCAGATACGCAGTATTTT. Translation gives CSVTGGVADTQYF.

This clonotype was picked up many times. The V call is TRBV24-1, the J call TRBJ2-3, with 8 nucleotides matching TRBD1. The CDR3 has 15 amino acids. Losses at the gene ends were 5 bases for V and 7 bases for J; bases not matched to a gene: 10. Germline assignment: CDR1 KGHDR and CDR2 SFDVKD. The CDR3 is CATSGQGTLMNTQYF. The CDR3 bases are TGTGCCACCAGTGGACAGGGGACCCTCATGAATACGCAGTATTTT.

At least ten counts were recorded for this clonotype. This chain connects TRBV5-1 to TRBJ2-7, with a possible D match to TRBD2 (6 bases). Germline CDR1 is SGHRS and CDR2 is YFSETQ. This CDR3 comprises 16 residues. Deletions cut 4 bases from V and 0 bases from J, with 17 bases between. This CDR3 is CASSPGVDRGSYEQYF. As DNA, the CDR3 is TGCGCCAGCAGCCCGGGGGTGGACCGGGGCTCCTACGAGCAGTACTTC.

This clonotype was counted at least ten times. The chain couples TRBV6-2 or TRBV6-3 to TRBJ1-2; the D is unclear. The CDR3 spans 10 residues. Deletions cut 6 bases from V and 6 bases from J, with 5 bases between. Germline values: CDR1 MNHEY, CDR2 SVGEGT. The CDR3: CASRRNGYTF. CDR3 DNA sequence: TGTGCCAGCAGGAGGAATGGCTACACCTTC.

Comments on this clonotype: A much bigger clone sits one base away, suggesting this may be a read error. The genes are TRBV7-2 and TRBJ1-1; D remains unclear. The CDR3 extends over 15 amino acids. Per germline, CDR1 SGHTA and CDR2 FQGNSA. CDR3 sequence: CVSSFLGRTNTEAFF. The CDR3 DNA is TGTGTCAGCAGCTTTCTCGGGAGAACGAACACTGAAGCTTTCTTT.

Comment on this clonotype: The junction and the germline gene differ at one end; a read error may be behind it. The V call is TRBV7-6, the J call TRBJ2-7; D may be TRBD1 (6 bases). Germline V gene sequence: CDR1 SGHVS, CDR2 FNYEAQ. The CDR3 is made up of 13 amino acids. For the CDR3, the DNA is TGTGCCGGCAGCCTAGCAGGGGCCTACGAGCAGTACTTC. Protein product: CAGSLAGAYEQYF. Using reference TRBV7-6 and TRBJ2-7 for the parts outside the CDR3, the full variable domain is GAGVSQSPRYKVTKRGQDVALRCDPISGHVSLYWYRQALGQGPEFLTYFNYEAQQDKSGLPNDRFSAERPEGSISTLTIQRTEQRDSAMYRCAGSLAGAYEQYFGPGTRLTVT.

There are many counts of this clonotype. The V call is TRBV7-8, the J call TRBJ2-7; D perhaps matches TRBD2 (6 bases). With 3 bases removed from V and 0 bases from J, the gap between germline ends came to 12 bases. The length of the CDR3 is 15 residues. Germline assignment: CDR1 SGHVS and CDR2 FQNEAQ. The CDR3 nucleotides read TGTGCCAGCAGCTTGGTTGGGACTTTCTCCTACGAGCAGTACTTC. Translated, it gives CASSLVGTFSYEQYF.

V is TRBV25-1 and J is TRBJ2-1, with 13 bases aligning to TRBD2. Looked up from germline, CDR1 is MGHDK and CDR2 is SYGVNS. The CDR3 totals 18 residues. Trimming cost V 2 bases and J 8 bases; bases outside gene matches: 12. In nucleotides, the CDR3 is TGTGCCAGCAGTGAAATTATAGGACTAGCGGGAGAGGACGATGAGCAGTTCTTC. This sequence encodes CASSEIIGLAGEDDEQFF.

About this clonotype itself: Possible read error: a much larger clone is one base away. Because the CDR3's place on the DNA is in doubt, the DNA is left out and the CDR3 is given as listed by TCRdb. The genes are TRBV9 and TRBJ1-2. The V gene's germline CDR1 is SGDLS and CDR2 YYNGEE. Including both end residues, the CDR3 is 13 amino acids long. CDR3 protein: CASSVAGGTGDTF.

This clonotype has at least ten counts. The chain employs TRBV20-1 and TRBJ2-4; D is perhaps TRBD1 (5 bases). In germline, CDR1 is DFQATT, CDR2 SNEGSKA (reference sequence). The length of the CDR3 is 14 residues. Deletions cut 3 bases from V and 7 bases from J, with 16 bases between. This chain's CDR3 is CSASKGQGRNIQYF. CDR3 nucleotides: TGCAGTGCTAGTAAAGGGCAGGGCCGGAACATTCAGTACTTC.

This clonotype counts as medium-sized. The chain carries TRBV10-3 and TRBJ2-5; D may match TRBD1 or TRBD2 (5 bases each). This CDR3 comprises 13 residues. V was cut by 7 bases and J by 4 bases, with 13 bases left in between. CDR1 and CDR2 (germline): ENHRY, SYGVKD. CDR3 loop: CAITPRDGETQYF. CDR3 nucleotides: TGTGCCATCACCCCCCGGGACGGAGAGACCCAGTACTTC.

On this clonotype itself: This is likely a read error, given that the CDR3 carries no conserved phenylalanine or tryptophan at its end. This chain uses TRBV3-1 with TRBJ2-1; TRBD2 matches at 11 bases. Germline V lookup: CDR1 LGHDT, CDR2 YNNKEL (reference sequence). The CDR3 runs 18 residues. DNA of the CDR3: TGTGCCAGCAGCCTTAGCGGGAGGGCCCGTAAGTCCTGCAATGAGCAGTTCTGC. The encoded protein is CASSLSGRARKSCNEQFC.

The sample holds many counts of this clonotype. The chain links TRBV18 to TRBJ2-7, with unresolved D. V dropped 0 bases and J dropped 7 bases, with 7 bases sitting between them. The germline gives CDR1 KGHSH, CDR2 LQKENI. This CDR3 has 12 amino acids. DNA for the CDR3: TGTGCCAGCTCACCACCCTTAGGAGAGCAGTACTTC. Encoded protein: CASSPPLGEQYF.

In this sample, this clonotype turned up many times. The V call is TRBV29-1, the J call TRBJ1-2; D may be TRBD1 (6 bases). Trimming shortened V by 5 bases and J by 6 bases, and 10 bases separated the two germline ends. Per germline, CDR1 SQVTM and CDR2 ANQGSEA. This CDR3 comprises 11 residues. CDR3 DNA: TGCAGCGTTACAGGGAAGGATGGCTACACCTTC. It specifies CSVTGKDGYTF.

The chain recombines TRBV4-1 with TRBJ2-3; 10 nucleotides align to TRBD2. Losses at the gene ends were 1 base for V and 2 bases for J; bases not matched to a gene: 9. The CDR3 covers 18 residues. The V gene's germline CDR1 is MGHRA and CDR2 YSYEKL. The DNA for the CDR3 is TGCGCCAGCAGCCAAGGGCGAGTAGCGGGAGGTCCCACAGATACGCAGTATTTT. Translation gives CASSQGRVAGGPTDTQYF.

The chain recombines TRBV12-3 or TRBV12-4 with TRBJ1-2, with unresolved D. The CDR3 is 13 amino acids. V shed 3 bases and J shed 1 base, with 6 bases lying between them. The CDR3 is CASSLGNNYGYTF. CDR3 DNA: TGTGCCAGCAGTTTGGGGAATAACTATGGCTACACCTTC.

The gene calls are TRBV24-1 and TRBJ2-1, with 8 bases identical to TRBD1. V dropped 4 bases and J dropped 8; count of bases not matched to a gene: 9. Germline V gives CDR1 KGHDR, CDR2 SFDVKD. The CDR3 consists of 15 residues. For the CDR3, the DNA is TGTGCCACCAGTGACTCCGGGACAGGAGCCCATGAGCAGTTCTTC. Translated, it gives CATSDSGTGAHEQFF.

This clonotype was observed at least ten times. A single base separates this from a much larger clone, so it may be a read error. This chain uses TRBV25-1 with TRBJ1-6, with 11 bases aligning to TRBD1. CDR3 length: 15 amino acids. Germline V CDR1 and CDR2: MGHDK, SYGVNS. CDR3 nucleotide sequence: TGTGCCAGCAGCGCGGGGACAGGGGGAAATTCACCCCCCCACTTT. This codes for CASSAGTGGNSPPHF.

This clonotype was observed at least ten times. The chain is built from TRBV6-5 and TRBJ2-1; 8 nucleotides line up with TRBD2. The germline gives CDR1 MNHEY, CDR2 SVGAGI. The length of the CDR3 is 15 residues. The junction had 12 bases not matched to a gene; V was cut back by 8 bases and J by 6 bases. The CDR3 is CASREGGRRRNEQFF. DNA for the CDR3: TGTGCCAGCCGGGAGGGAGGGCGGAGACGCAATGAGCAGTTCTTC.

This clonotype has at least ten counts. This chain connects TRBV19 to TRBJ1-3; maybe TRBD1 (5 bases). V dropped 6 bases and J dropped 0 bases, with 12 bases sitting between them. Germline V gene lookup returns CDR1 LNHDA and CDR2 SQIVND (reference sequence). This CDR3 contains 15 residues. The CDR3 region is CASSPGTVSGNTIYF. The CDR3, as DNA: TGTGCCAGTAGCCCAGGGACCGTCTCTGGAAACACCATATATTTT.